This TCR beta chain was captured by sequencing in a study of Graves' ophthalmopathy and Graves' hyperthyroidism. Turning to the study itself: No ophthalmopathy within 18 months of follow-up signified stable hyperthyroidism.

Transcripts of RNA were the source for amplifying TCR beta CDR3 regions. RT-PCR in the first round used HTBI primers; a second-round multiplex PCR followed. Each CDR3 protein is one row after TCRdb ran MiXCR on the multiplex PCR reads. Of 900,000 to 1,200,000 distinct CDR3 sequences listed, 35% to 40% are singletons. V lost 0 bases, J lost 3 bases, and 18 bases lay in between. The CDR3 has 17 residues. Germline-derived CDR1 and CDR2 are MGHRA and YSYEKL. None of the included patients had other autoimmune diseases, uncontrolled infections, pregnancy or lactation, as these led to exclusion. General study findings and limits: The model predicted ophthalmopathy progression with about 71% sensitivity and around 72% specificity. Cross-validated, the 13-signature model showed 87.88%/81.08% sensitivity/specificity, and 80%/75% in the test set.

Only a few counts were recorded for this clonotype. The antigen remains undetermined. This receptor was obtained from an adult man with Graves' hyperthyroidism. The sample consisted of peripheral blood or thyroid tissue (not recorded which). The chain has TRBV4-1 and TRBJ2-7; D might be TRBD1 (6 bases). The CDR3 loop reads CASSQDRDTSRFYEQYF. CDR3 coding DNA: TGCGCCAGCAGCCAAGATCGGGACACCAGCAGGTTCTACGAGCAGTACTTC.